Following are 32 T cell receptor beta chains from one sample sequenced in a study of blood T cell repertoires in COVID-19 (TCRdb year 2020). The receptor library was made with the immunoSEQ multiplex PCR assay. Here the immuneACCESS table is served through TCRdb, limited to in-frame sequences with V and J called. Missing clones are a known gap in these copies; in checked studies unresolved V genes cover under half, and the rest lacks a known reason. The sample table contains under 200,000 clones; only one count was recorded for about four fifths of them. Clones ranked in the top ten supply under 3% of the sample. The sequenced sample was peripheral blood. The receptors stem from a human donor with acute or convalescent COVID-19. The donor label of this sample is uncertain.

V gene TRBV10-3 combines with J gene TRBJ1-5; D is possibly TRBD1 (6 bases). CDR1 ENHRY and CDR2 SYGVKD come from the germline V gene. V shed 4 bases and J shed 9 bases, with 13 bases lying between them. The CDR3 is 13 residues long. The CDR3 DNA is TGTGCCATCAGTGTGGGGGCAGAGGGGCCCCAGCATTTT. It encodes CAISVGAEGPQHF.

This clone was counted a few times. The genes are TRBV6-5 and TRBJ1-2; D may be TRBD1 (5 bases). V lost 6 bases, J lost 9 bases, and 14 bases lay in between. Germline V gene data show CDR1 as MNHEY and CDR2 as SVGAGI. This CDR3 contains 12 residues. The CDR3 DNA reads TGTGCCAGCAGAGGGTCACAGGTTAGCTACACCTTC. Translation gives CASRGSQVSYTF.

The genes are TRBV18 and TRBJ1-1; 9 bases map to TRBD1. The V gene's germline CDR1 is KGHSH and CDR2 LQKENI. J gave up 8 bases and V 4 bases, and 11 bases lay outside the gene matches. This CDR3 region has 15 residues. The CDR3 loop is CASSLDGQGRGEAFF. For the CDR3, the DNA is TGTGCCAGCTCACTTGATGGACAGGGGAGGGGGGAAGCTTTCTTT.

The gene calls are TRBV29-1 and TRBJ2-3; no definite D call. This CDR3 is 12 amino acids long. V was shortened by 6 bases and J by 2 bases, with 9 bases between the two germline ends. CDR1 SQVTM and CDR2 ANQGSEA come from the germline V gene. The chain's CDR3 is CSVVENTDTQYF. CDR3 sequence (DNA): TGCAGCGTCGTAGAGAACACAGATACGCAGTATTTT.

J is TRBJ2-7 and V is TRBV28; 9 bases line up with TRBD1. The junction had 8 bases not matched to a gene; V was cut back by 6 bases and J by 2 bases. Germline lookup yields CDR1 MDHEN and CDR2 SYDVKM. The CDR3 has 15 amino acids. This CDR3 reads CASSPSGTGTYEQYF. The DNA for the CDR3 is TGTGCCAGCAGCCCTTCGGGGACAGGGACCTACGAGCAGTACTTC.

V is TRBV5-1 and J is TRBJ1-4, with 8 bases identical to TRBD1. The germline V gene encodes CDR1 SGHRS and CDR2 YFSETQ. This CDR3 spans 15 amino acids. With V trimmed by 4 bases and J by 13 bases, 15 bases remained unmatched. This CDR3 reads CASSQTRGPREGLFF. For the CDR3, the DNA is TGCGCCAGCAGCCAAACCAGGGGGCCCAGAGAAGGACTGTTTTTT.

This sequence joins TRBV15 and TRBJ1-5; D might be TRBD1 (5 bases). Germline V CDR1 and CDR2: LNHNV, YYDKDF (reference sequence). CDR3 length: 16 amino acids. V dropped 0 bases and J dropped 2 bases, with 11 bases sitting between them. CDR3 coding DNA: TGTGCCACCAGCAGAGAGGGGGGGATTGGCAATCAGCCCCAGCATTTT. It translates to CATSREGGIGNQPQHF.

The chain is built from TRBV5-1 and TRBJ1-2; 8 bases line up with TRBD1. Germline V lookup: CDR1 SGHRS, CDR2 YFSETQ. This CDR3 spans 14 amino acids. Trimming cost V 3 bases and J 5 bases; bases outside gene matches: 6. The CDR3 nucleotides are TGCGCCAGCAGCTCACAGGGGGGATCGTATGGCTACACCTTC. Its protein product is CASSSQGGSYGYTF.

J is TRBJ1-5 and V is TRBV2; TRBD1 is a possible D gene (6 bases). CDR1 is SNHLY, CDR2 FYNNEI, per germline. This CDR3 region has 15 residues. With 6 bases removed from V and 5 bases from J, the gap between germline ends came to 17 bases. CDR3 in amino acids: CASRVQGRVDQPQHF. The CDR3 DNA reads TGTGCCAGCAGGGTACAGGGCAGGGTTGATCAGCCCCAGCATTTT.

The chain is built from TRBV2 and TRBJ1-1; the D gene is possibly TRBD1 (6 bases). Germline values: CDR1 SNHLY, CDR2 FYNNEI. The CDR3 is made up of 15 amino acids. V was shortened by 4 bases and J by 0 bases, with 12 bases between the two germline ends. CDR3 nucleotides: TGTGCCAGCAGTGCCAGGGGTTTATTGAACACTGAAGCTTTCTTT. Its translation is CASSARGLLNTEAFF. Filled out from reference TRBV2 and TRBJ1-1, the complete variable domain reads EPEVTQTPSHQVTQMGQEVILRCVPISNHLYFYWYRQILGQKVEFLVSFYNNEISEKSEIFDDQFSVERPDGSNFTLKIRSTKLEDSAMYFCASSARGLLNTEAFFGQGTRLTVV.

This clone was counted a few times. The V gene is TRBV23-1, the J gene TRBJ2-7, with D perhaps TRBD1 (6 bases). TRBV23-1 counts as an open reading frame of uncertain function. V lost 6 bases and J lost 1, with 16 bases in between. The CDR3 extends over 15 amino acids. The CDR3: CASRTIATGSYEQYF. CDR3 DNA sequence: TGCGCCAGCAGGACCATCGCCACAGGGTCCTACGAGCAGTACTTC.

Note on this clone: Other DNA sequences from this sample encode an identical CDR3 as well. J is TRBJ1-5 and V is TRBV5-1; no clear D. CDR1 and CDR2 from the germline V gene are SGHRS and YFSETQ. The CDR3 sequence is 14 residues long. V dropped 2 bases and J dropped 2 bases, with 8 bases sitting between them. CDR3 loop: CASSFTGGNQPQHF. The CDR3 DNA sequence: TGCGCCAGCAGCTTCACCGGGGGCAATCAGCCCCAGCATTTT. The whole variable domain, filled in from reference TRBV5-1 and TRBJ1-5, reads KAGVTQTPRYLIKTRGQQVTLSCSPISGHRSVSWYQQTPGQGLQFLFEYFSETQRNKGNFPGRFSGRQFSNSRSEMNVSTLELGDSALYLCASSFTGGNQPQHFGDGTRLSIL.

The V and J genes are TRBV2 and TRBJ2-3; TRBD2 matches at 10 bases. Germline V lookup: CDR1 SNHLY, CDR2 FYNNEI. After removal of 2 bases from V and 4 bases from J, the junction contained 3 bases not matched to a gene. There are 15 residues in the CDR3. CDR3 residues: CASSELAGEADTQYF. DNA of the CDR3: TGTGCCAGCAGTGAACTAGCGGGAGAGGCAGATACGCAGTATTTT.

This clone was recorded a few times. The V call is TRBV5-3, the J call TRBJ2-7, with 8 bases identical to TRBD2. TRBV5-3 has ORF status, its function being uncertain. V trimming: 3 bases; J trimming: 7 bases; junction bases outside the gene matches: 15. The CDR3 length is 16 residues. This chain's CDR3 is CARSSSSGEGLREQYF. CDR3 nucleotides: TGTGCCAGAAGCTCCAGTAGCGGGGAGGGGCTAAGGGAGCAGTACTTC.

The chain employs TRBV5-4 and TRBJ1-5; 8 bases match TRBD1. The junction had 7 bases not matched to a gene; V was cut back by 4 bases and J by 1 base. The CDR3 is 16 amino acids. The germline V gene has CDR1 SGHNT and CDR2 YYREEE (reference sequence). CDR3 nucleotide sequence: TGTGCCAGCAGCCAGACAGGGGAGGGGAGCAATCAGCCCCAGCATTTT. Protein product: CASSQTGEGSNQPQHF.

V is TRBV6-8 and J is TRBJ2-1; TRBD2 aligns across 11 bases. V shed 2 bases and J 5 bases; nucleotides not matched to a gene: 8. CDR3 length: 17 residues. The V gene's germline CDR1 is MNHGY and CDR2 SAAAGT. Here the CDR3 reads CASSYPASGGFNNEQFF. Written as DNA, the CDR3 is TGTGCCAGCAGTTACCCTGCTAGCGGGGGGTTCAACAATGAGCAGTTCTTC.

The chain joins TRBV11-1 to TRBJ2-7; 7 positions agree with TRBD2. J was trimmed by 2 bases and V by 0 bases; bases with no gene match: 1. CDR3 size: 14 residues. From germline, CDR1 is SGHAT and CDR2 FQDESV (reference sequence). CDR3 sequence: CASSLARGAYEQYF. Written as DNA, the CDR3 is TGTGCCAGCAGCTTAGCTCGGGGGGCCTACGAGCAGTACTTC.

CDR3 DNA sequence: TGTGCCAGTAGCCCTCTTGGGGGCGGTGAAAAACTGTTTTTT. This translates into CASSPLGGGEKLFF. J is TRBJ1-4 and V is TRBV19; D might be TRBD1 (6 bases). There are 14 residues in the CDR3. Germline CDR1 is LNHDA and CDR2 is SQIVND (reference sequence). Trimming left V 6 bases short and J 7 bases short, with 15 bases between.

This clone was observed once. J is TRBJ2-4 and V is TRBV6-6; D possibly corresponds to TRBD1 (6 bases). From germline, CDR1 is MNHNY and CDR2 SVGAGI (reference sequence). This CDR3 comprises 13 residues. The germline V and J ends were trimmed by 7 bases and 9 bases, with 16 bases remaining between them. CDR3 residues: CASNVRGLGIQYF. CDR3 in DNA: TGTGCCAGCAACGTCAGGGGATTAGGCATTCAGTACTTC.

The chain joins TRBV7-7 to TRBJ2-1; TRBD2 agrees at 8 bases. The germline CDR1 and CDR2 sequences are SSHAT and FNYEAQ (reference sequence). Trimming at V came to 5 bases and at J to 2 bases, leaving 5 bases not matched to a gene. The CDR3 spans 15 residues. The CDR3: CASSLSGGAYNEQFF. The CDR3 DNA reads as TGTGCCAGCAGCCTAAGCGGGGGAGCCTACAATGAGCAGTTCTTC.

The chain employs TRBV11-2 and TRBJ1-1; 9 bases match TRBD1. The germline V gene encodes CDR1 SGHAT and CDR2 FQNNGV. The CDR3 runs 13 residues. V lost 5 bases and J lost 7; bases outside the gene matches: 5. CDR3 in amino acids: CASSLGQGVEAFF. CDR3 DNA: TGTGCCAGCAGCCTGGGACAGGGTGTTGAAGCTTTCTTT.

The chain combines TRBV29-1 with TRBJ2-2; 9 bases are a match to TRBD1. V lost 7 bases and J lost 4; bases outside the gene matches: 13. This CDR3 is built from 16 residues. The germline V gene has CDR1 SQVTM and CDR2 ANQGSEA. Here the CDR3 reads CSGTGAPGVSTGELFF. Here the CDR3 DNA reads TGCAGCGGGACAGGGGCCCCAGGTGTTAGCACCGGGGAGCTGTTTTTT.

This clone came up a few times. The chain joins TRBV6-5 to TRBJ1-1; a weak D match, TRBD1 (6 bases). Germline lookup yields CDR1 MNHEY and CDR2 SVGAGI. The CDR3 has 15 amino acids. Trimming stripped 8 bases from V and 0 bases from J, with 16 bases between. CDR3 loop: CASALGARLNTEAFF. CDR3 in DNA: TGTGCCAGCGCTCTGGGGGCCAGGCTGAACACTGAAGCTTTCTTT.

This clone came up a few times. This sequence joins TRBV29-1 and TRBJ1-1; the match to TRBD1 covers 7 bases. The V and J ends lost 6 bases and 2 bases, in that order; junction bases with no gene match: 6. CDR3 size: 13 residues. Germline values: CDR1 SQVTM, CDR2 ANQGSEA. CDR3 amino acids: CSVQTGRNTEAFF. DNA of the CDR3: TGCAGCGTACAGACAGGGAGAAACACTGAAGCTTTCTTT.

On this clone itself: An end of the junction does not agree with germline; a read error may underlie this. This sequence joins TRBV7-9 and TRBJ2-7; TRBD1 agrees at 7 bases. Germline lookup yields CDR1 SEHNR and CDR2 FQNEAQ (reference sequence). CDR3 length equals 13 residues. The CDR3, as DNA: TGTGCCAGCAGCTCAAGCACACAGGGGCCAAGGGACTTC. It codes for CASSSSTQGPRDF.

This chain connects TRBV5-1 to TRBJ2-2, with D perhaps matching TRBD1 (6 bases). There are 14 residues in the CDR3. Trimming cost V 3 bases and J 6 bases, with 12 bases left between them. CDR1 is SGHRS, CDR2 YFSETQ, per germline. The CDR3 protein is CASSSQGMAGELFF. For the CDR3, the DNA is TGCGCCAGCAGCTCGCAGGGGATGGCCGGGGAGCTGTTTTTT.

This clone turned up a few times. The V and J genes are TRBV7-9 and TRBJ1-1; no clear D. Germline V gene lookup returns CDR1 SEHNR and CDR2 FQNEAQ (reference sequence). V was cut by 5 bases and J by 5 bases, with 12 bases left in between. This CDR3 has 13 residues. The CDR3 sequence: CASSEYGVTEAFF. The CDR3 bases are TGTGCCAGCAGCGAGTACGGGGTGACTGAAGCTTTCTTT.

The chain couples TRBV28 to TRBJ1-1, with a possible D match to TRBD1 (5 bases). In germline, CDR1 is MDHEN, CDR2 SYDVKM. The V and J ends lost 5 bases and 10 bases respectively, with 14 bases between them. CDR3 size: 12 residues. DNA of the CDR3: TGTGCCAGCAGTCAGGGAAGTTTGGCAGCTTTCTTT. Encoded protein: CASSQGSLAAFF.

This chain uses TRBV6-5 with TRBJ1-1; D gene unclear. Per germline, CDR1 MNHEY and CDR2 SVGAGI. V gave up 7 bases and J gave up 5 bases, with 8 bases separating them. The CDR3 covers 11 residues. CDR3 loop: CASTGETEAFF. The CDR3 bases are TGTGCCAGCACTGGGGAGACTGAAGCTTTCTTT.

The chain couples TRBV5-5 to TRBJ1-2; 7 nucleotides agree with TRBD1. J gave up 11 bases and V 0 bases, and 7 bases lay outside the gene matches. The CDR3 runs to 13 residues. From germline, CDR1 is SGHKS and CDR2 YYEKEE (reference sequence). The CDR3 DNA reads TGTGCCAGCAGCTTGGCCACCGTGGGACAGTACACCTTC. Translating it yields CASSLATVGQYTF.

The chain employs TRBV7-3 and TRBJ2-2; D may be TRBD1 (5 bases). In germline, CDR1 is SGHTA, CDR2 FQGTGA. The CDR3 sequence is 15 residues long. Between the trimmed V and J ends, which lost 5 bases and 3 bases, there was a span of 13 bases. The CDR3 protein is CASSPGQGDTGELFF. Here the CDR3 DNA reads TGTGCCAGCAGCCCCGGCCAGGGCGACACCGGGGAGCTGTTTTTT. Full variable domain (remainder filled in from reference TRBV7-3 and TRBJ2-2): GAGVSQTPSNKVTEKGKYVELRCDPISGHTALYWYRQSLGQGPEFLIYFQGTGAADDSGLPNDRFFAVRPEGSVSTLKIQRTERGDSAVYLCASSPGQGDTGELFFGEGSRLTVL.

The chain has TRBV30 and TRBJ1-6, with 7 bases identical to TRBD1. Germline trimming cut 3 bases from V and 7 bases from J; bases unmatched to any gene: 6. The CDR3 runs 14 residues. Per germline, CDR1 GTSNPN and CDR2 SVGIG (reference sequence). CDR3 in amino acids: CAWRKGTDNSPLHF. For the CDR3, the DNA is TGTGCCTGGAGAAAAGGGACAGACAATTCACCCCTCCACTTT.